Shown below are 26 T cell receptor beta chains from a single sample sequenced in a study of beta chain features in type 1 diabetes. Reverse transcribing all isolated RNA meant expressed TCRB transcripts were sequenced. Only in-frame clones appear in the TCRdb table, and some are missing; sequencing was by immunoSEQ multiplex PCR. The sample lists approximately 170,000 clones; 7% to 10% were seen once. Sequencing input: central memory CD4+ T cells from blood. These receptor sequences come from a woman younger than 30 in good health.

The chain recombines TRBV7-9 with TRBJ1-2; 7 bases map to TRBD1. The CDR3 has 16 amino acids. Trimming removed 5 bases from V and 1 base from J; junction bases left unmatched: 10. Germline-derived CDR1 and CDR2 are SEHNR and FQNEAQ (reference sequence). The CDR3 sequence is CASSVGGTARNYGYTF. Written as DNA, the CDR3 is TGTGCCAGCAGCGTAGGGGGGACAGCCCGTAACTATGGCTACACCTTC. The full variable domain, in which reference TRBV7-9 and TRBJ1-2 provide the parts outside the CDR3, is DTGVSQNPRHKITKRGQNVTFRCDPISEHNRLYWYRQTLGQGPEFLTYFQNEAQLEKSRLLSDRFSAERPKGSFSTLEIQRTEQGDSAMYLCASSVGGTARNYGYTFGSGTRLTVV.

This clone turned up a few times. The V and J genes are TRBV4-1 and TRBJ1-2; 12 positions agree with TRBD1. This CDR3 is 16 amino acids long. From germline, CDR1 is MGHRA and CDR2 YSYEKL. J lost 8 bases, V lost 0 bases, and 7 bases had no gene match. The CDR3 loop is CASSQDSGQGARGYTF. In DNA form, the CDR3 reads TGCGCCAGCAGCCAAGACTCGGGACAGGGGGCGCGGGGCTACACCTTC.

V usage is TRBV4-3 and J usage is TRBJ1-1; the D is unclear. Trimming removed 4 bases from V and 4 bases from J, with 16 bases in between. Germline-derived CDR1 and CDR2 are LGHNA and YSLEER. There are 15 residues in the CDR3. CDR3 loop: CASSLKRGGGTEAFF. DNA of the CDR3: TGCGCCAGCAGCCTCAAGCGGGGAGGCGGCACTGAAGCTTTCTTT.

The rearrangement uses TRBV19 and TRBJ1-2; no definite D call. The length of the CDR3 is 15 residues. V dropped 3 bases and J dropped 4 bases, with 15 bases sitting between them. Germline CDR1 LNHDA, CDR2 SQIVND (reference sequence). As DNA, the CDR3 is TGTGCCAGTAGTATGCGGCGAGCTAACCTCTATGGCTACACCTTC. Its translation: CASSMRRANLYGYTF.

This clone has just a few counts. The V gene is TRBV19, the J gene TRBJ2-5, with 8 bases fitting TRBD1. The V gene end was trimmed by 5 bases and the J gene end by 5 bases; junction bases not matched to a gene: 10. Germline values: CDR1 LNHDA, CDR2 SQIVND (reference sequence). CDR3 length: 15 amino acids. CDR3 DNA: TGTGCCAGTAGTCTCAGGGGGCGAGATGAGGAGACCCAGTACTTC. This codes for CASSLRGRDEETQYF.

The CDR3 region has the DNA TGTGCCAGCAGCCTCAGGGGATCGGCTGAAGCTTTCTTT. Translating it yields CASSLRGSAEAFF. This chain connects TRBV4-2 to TRBJ1-1, with D perhaps TRBD1 (6 bases). This CDR3 has 13 residues. In germline, CDR1 is LGHNA, CDR2 YNFKEQ. Trimming took 4 bases from V and 6 from J, leaving 12 bases between them.

This chain links TRBV4-1 with TRBJ2-5; 7 nucleotides line up with TRBD1. V trimming: 4 bases; J trimming: 0 bases; junction bases outside the gene matches: 8. CDR3 size: 16 residues. From germline, CDR1 is MGHRA and CDR2 YSYEKL. The CDR3 sequence: CASSRARDSYQETQYF. DNA of the CDR3: TGCGCCAGCAGCCGCGCTCGGGACAGCTACCAAGAGACCCAGTACTTC.

This chain connects TRBV7-2 to TRBJ2-5; TRBD2 matches at 11 bases. The CDR3 has 15 residues. The trim removed 5 bases at V and 4 bases at J, leaving 6 bases unmatched. Germline values: CDR1 SGHTA, CDR2 FQGNSA. CDR3 nucleotides: TGTGCCAGCAGCCTCGGGGGACTAGCGGTAGAGACCCAGTACTTC. It is translated as CASSLGGLAVETQYF.

This chain links TRBV7-2 with TRBJ2-5; 9 nucleotides line up with TRBD1. V trimming: 7 bases; J trimming: 3 bases; junction bases outside the gene matches: 6. Per germline, CDR1 SGHTA and CDR2 FQGNSA. The CDR3 runs 14 residues. CDR3 sequence (DNA): TGTGCCAGCACCAGGACAGGGGCAAAAGAGACCCAGTACTTC. This gives the protein CASTRTGAKETQYF.

This clone appeared a few times. This sequence joins TRBV4-1 and TRBJ2-1; 7 bases match TRBD2. Looked up from germline, CDR1 is MGHRA and CDR2 is YSYEKL. The CDR3 is 18 residues long. The trim removed 3 bases at V and 7 bases at J, leaving 18 bases unmatched. The CDR3 DNA follows: TGCGCCAGCAGCCATGCCCCGCCTACTAGCGCCGAAGGGAATGAGCAGTTCTTC. Translated: CASSHAPPTSAEGNEQFF.

This clone was found a few times. The chain carries TRBV2 and TRBJ2-1; possible D gene TRBD1, 5 bases. In germline, CDR1 is SNHLY, CDR2 FYNNEI. The CDR3 extends over 15 amino acids. V was shortened by 6 bases and J by 3 bases, with 15 bases between the two germline ends. The CDR3 region has the DNA TGTGCCAGCAGACCCGACAGAACCTACTACAATGAGCAGTTCTTC. This codes for CASRPDRTYYNEQFF.

This chain uses TRBV7-2 with TRBJ1-2; 9 bases are a match to TRBD1. Trimming cost V 5 bases and J 0 bases; bases outside gene matches: 7. This CDR3 comprises 16 residues. Germline V CDR1 and CDR2: SGHTA, FQGNSA. This chain's CDR3 is CASSRGQGEANYGYTF. The DNA of the CDR3 is TGTGCCAGCAGCCGGGGACAGGGAGAAGCTAACTATGGCTACACCTTC.

This clone was observed a handful of times. The chain couples TRBV10-1 to TRBJ1-2; D possibly corresponds to TRBD1 (5 bases). The V end was cut by 2 bases, the J end by 4 bases, with 5 bases between. Germline CDR1 reads WNHNN; CDR2 reads SYGVQD (reference sequence). There are 12 residues in the CDR3. The CDR3, as DNA: TGCGCCAGCAGTGAGGGGGCCTATGGCTACACCTTC. Protein product: CASSEGAYGYTF.

This clone was picked up a small number of times. This chain uses TRBV7-8 with TRBJ2-4; D is possibly TRBD2 (5 bases). CDR1 is SGHVS, CDR2 FQNEAQ, per germline. The CDR3 has 13 amino acids. Trimming removed 1 base from V and 4 bases from J, with 5 bases in between. CDR3 coding DNA: TGTGCCAGCAGCTTAGGGGAGAAAAACATTCAGTACTTC. Amino acids: CASSLGEKNIQYF.

There are a few counts of this clone. V gene TRBV5-4 combines with J gene TRBJ1-2; TRBD1 might be the D (6 bases). In germline, CDR1 is SGHNT, CDR2 YYREEE (reference sequence). The V gene lost 5 bases and the J gene lost 7 bases, with 15 bases spanning the gap. The CDR3 is made up of 13 amino acids. The CDR3: CASSYRERGGYTF. The CDR3 DNA sequence: TGTGCCAGCAGTTACAGGGAAAGAGGTGGCTACACCTTC.

The chain links TRBV7-8 to TRBJ2-3; 9 positions agree with TRBD2. The germline CDR1 and CDR2 sequences are SGHVS and FQNEAQ. The ends lost 0 bases at V and 3 bases at J; junction bases unmatched: 4. The CDR3 has 16 amino acids. CDR3 bases: TGTGCCAGCAGCTTAGCAGCGGGGGGTCGGACAGATACGCAGTATTTT. This encodes CASSLAAGGRTDTQYF.

This clone came up a few times. J is TRBJ1-1 and V is TRBV30, with a tentative D call TRBD1 (5 bases). V lost 3 bases, J lost 1 base, and 9 bases lay in between. CDR3 length: 13 residues. The germline V gene has CDR1 GTSNPN and CDR2 SVGIG (reference sequence). Written as DNA, the CDR3 is TGTGCCTGGAGAGCAGGGCCGAACACTGAAGCTTTCTTT. This encodes CAWRAGPNTEAFF.

V and J are TRBV4-1 and TRBJ1-2; 8 nucleotides align to TRBD1. Per the germline V gene, CDR1 is MGHRA and CDR2 is YSYEKL. The CDR3 loop spans 17 amino acids. J gave up 4 bases and V 2 bases, and 12 bases lay outside the gene matches. The CDR3 spells CASSQTSGTGSSYGYTF. In DNA, the CDR3 is TGCGCCAGCAGCCAAACTTCCGGGACAGGTTCTTCCTATGGCTACACCTTC.

V gene TRBV5-1 combines with J gene TRBJ2-1; D unresolved. The CDR3 length is 12 residues. V was shortened by 1 base and J by 7 bases, with 6 bases between the two germline ends. Germline CDR1 reads SGHRS; CDR2 reads YFSETQ. The CDR3 DNA is TGCGCCAGCAGCTTGTCGTCTAATGAGCAGTTCTTC. This translates into CASSLSSNEQFF.

This clone came up a few times. V usage is TRBV7-3 and J usage is TRBJ2-5; 11 bases agree with TRBD2. This CDR3 is 15 amino acids long. CDR1 is SGHTA, CDR2 FQGTGA, per germline. After removal of 4 bases from V and 4 bases from J, the junction contained 5 bases not matched to a gene. The CDR3 sequence is CASSSLAGGRETQYF. The CDR3 DNA follows: TGTGCCAGCAGCTCTTTAGCGGGGGGGCGAGAGACCCAGTACTTC.

Only a few counts were recorded for this clone. The chain joins TRBV2 to TRBJ2-7, with TRBD1 identical over 8 bases. Per the germline V gene, CDR1 is SNHLY and CDR2 is FYNNEI. The CDR3 has 12 amino acids. V shed 6 bases and J 3 bases; nucleotides not matched to a gene: 1. The CDR3: CASRGQDYEQYF. The CDR3 nucleotides are TGTGCCAGCAGGGGACAGGACTACGAGCAGTACTTC.

The chain has TRBV2 and TRBJ1-4; possibly TRBD1 for D (6 bases). The germline gives CDR1 SNHLY, CDR2 FYNNEI. The CDR3 has 15 residues. Trimming removed 6 bases from V and 4 bases from J, with 15 bases in between. In nucleotides, the CDR3 is TGTGCCAGCAGCGCGAACGGACAGAATAATGAAAAACTGTTTTTT. Its translation: CASSANGQNNEKLFF.

The chain uses TRBV10-3 and TRBJ2-7; D unclear. V was shortened by 3 bases and J by 1 base, with 4 bases between the two germline ends. The CDR3 has 12 amino acids. Germline V gene lookup returns CDR1 ENHRY and CDR2 SYGVKD. DNA for the CDR3: TGTGCCATCAGTGATGTATCCTACGAGCAGTACTTC. This codes for CAISDVSYEQYF.

The chain has TRBV7-3 and TRBJ2-1; 11 nucleotides match TRBD2. This CDR3 contains 15 residues. V gave up 5 bases and J gave up 3 bases; unmatched junction bases: 3. Germline CDR1 SGHTA, CDR2 FQGTGA. CDR3 protein: CASSLLAGVYNEQFF. The CDR3 DNA reads as TGTGCCAGCAGCCTACTAGCGGGGGTCTACAATGAGCAGTTCTTC.

This clone occurred many times. The V call is TRBV7-9, the J call TRBJ1-1; no firm D call. CDR3 length equals 15 residues. The germline V gene encodes CDR1 SEHNR and CDR2 FQNEAQ (reference sequence). Trimming took 0 bases from V and 8 from J, leaving 16 bases between them. In DNA, the CDR3 is TGTGCCAGCAGCTTAGCTTCCTCTAACTACGCCGAAGCTTTCTTT. It yields the protein CASSLASSNYAEAFF.

The rearrangement joins TRBV27 to TRBJ1-5; maybe TRBD1 (6 bases). Per germline, CDR1 MNHEY and CDR2 SMNVEV (reference sequence). This CDR3 is 15 amino acids long. The V and J ends lost 4 bases and 4 bases respectively, with 14 bases between them. The DNA for the CDR3 is TGTGCCAGCAGTTCCGCGGACAGACTAAATCAGCCCCAGCATTTT. This codes for CASSSADRLNQPQHF.